These 15 T cell receptor beta chains share one sample of origin, sequenced in a study of T-cell memory formation after mild COVID-19. TCRdb ran MiXCR on the 5' RACE reads and lists one entry per CDR3 protein. The repertoire holds about 270,000 distinct CDR3 sequences, with about a sixth as singletons. The sequencing input was PBMCs or a T cell subset sorted from them (not recorded which). The receptors shown here come from a young man who had mild COVID-19 (a few samples of this study predate the infection). Cell type and time point are not known.

Many counts were recorded for this clonotype. This chain links TRBV5-1 with TRBJ1-5; D gene ambiguous. The CDR3 spans 15 residues. Trimming removed 4 bases at V and 1 base at J, with 12 bases between. The germline CDR1 and CDR2 sequences are SGHRS and YFSETQ. The CDR3 reads CASSKKGGSNQPQHF. The DNA of the CDR3 is TGCGCCAGCAGCAAAAAGGGTGGGAGCAATCAGCCCCAGCATTTT. The full variable domain, with the rest looked up from reference TRBV5-1 and TRBJ1-5, is KAGVTQTPRYLIKTRGQQVTLSCSPISGHRSVSWYQQTPGQGLQFLFEYFSETQRNKGNFPGRFSGRQFSNSRSEMNVSTLELGDSALYLCASSKKGGSNQPQHFGDGTRLSIL.

The V gene is TRBV4-3, the J gene TRBJ2-3, with D possibly matching TRBD1 (5 bases). Germline V gene lookup returns CDR1 LGHNA and CDR2 YSLEER. Trimming pared 1 base from V and 4 bases from J, leaving 12 bases between. The CDR3 is 15 amino acids. CDR3 protein: CASSQATAPADTQYF. The CDR3 bases are TGCGCCAGCAGCCAAGCGACAGCCCCAGCAGATACGCAGTATTTT.

This clonotype was picked up a small number of times. This chain links TRBV6-1 with TRBJ1-1; possible D gene TRBD1, 5 bases. V was clipped by 6 bases and J by 4 bases, with 9 bases between them. The CDR3 is made up of 12 amino acids. Per the germline V gene, CDR1 is MNHNS and CDR2 is SASEGT. In DNA form, the CDR3 reads TGTGCCAGCAGGGGGCTTGGCACTGAAGCTTTCTTT. Protein: CASRGLGTEAFF.

This sequence joins TRBV29-1 and TRBJ1-1, with D unclear. Deletions cut 7 bases from V and 0 bases from J, with 15 bases between. CDR1 and CDR2 from the germline V gene are SQVTM and ANQGSEA. This CDR3 region has 14 residues. The CDR3 DNA reads as TGCAGCGCCCTTCTAGGGTTAATGAACACTGAAGCTTTCTTT. Translating gives CSALLGLMNTEAFF.

The chain carries TRBV5-6 and TRBJ1-6, with D perhaps matching TRBD1 (6 bases). Trimming removed 1 base at V and 9 bases at J, with 17 bases between. The CDR3 is made up of 16 amino acids. Germline V gene data show CDR1 as SGHDT and CDR2 as YYEEEE. Here the CDR3 reads CASSLRYRVVGSPLHF. In DNA, the CDR3 is TGTGCCAGCAGCTTGCGATACAGGGTGGTAGGTTCACCCCTCCACTTT.

Ten or more counts support this clonotype. The chain joins TRBV7-2 to TRBJ1-6, with D perhaps matching TRBD1 (5 bases). Germline loops: CDR1 SGHTA, CDR2 FQGNSA. The V end was cut by 6 bases, the J end by 6 bases, with 12 bases between. CDR3 size: 14 residues. The CDR3 DNA reads TGTGCCAGCAGTTCCGGGACGTCTAATTCACCCCTCCACTTT. This encodes CASSSGTSNSPLHF.

This clonotype was counted between two and nine times. The gene calls are TRBV6-2 or TRBV6-3 and TRBJ2-2; 10 bases line up with TRBD2. V was clipped by 0 bases and J by 1 base; unmatched bases: 5. The length of the CDR3 is 18 residues. Per germline, CDR1 MNHEY and CDR2 SVGEGT. This CDR3 reads CASSYSISSGGNTGELFF. The CDR3 nucleotides read TGTGCCAGCAGTTACTCGATCTCTAGCGGGGGGAACACCGGGGAGCTGTTTTTT.

Here the CDR3 reads CASSTGLAGVTDTQYF. Written as DNA, the CDR3 is TGTGCCAGCAGCACGGGACTAGCGGGGGTAACAGATACGCAGTATTTT. The rearrangement links TRBV11-2 to TRBJ2-3, with 14 bases lining up with TRBD2. Germline V gene lookup returns CDR1 SGHAT and CDR2 FQNNGV. The CDR3 runs 16 residues. The ends lost 5 bases at V and 3 bases at J; junction bases unmatched: 4. The full variable domain, its missing parts supplied by reference TRBV11-2 and TRBJ2-3, is EAGVAQSPRYKIIEKRQSVAFWCNPISGHATLYWYQQILGQGPKLLIQFQNNGVVDDSQLPKDRFSAERLKGVDSTLKIQPAKLEDSAVYLCASSTGLAGVTDTQYFGPGTRLTVL.

The chain recombines TRBV7-9 with TRBJ1-1; 9 bases are a match to TRBD1. The CDR3 totals 14 residues. V lost 5 bases to trimming and J lost 5 bases; unmatched junction nucleotides: 6. CDR1 and CDR2 (germline): SEHNR, FQNEAQ (reference sequence). CDR3 loop: CASSPRTGETEAFF. The CDR3 DNA reads TGTGCCAGCAGCCCCCGGACAGGGGAAACTGAAGCTTTCTTT.

The chain uses TRBV6-6 and TRBJ2-3; 8 positions agree with TRBD1. The CDR3 length is 16 residues. Per germline, CDR1 MNHNY and CDR2 SVGAGI (reference sequence). After removal of 6 bases from V and 10 bases from J, the junction contained 18 bases not matched to a gene. The CDR3 region has the DNA TGTGCCAGCAGACTGAGTTCGGGACAGGTCCCGTTTGCGCAGTATTTT. This translates into CASRLSSGQVPFAQYF.

Many counts were recorded for this clonotype. The chain joins TRBV5-5 to TRBJ1-5, with no clear D. Between the trimmed V and J ends, which lost 4 bases and 6 bases, there was a span of 14 bases. CDR1 and CDR2 (germline): SGHKS, YYEKEE (reference sequence). The CDR3 has 14 residues. CDR3 DNA sequence: TGTGCCAGCAGCCCGGAAGTTCACGGTCAGCCCCAGCATTTT. Translating it yields CASSPEVHGQPQHF.

This clonotype was seen a handful of times. This rearrangement joins TRBV5-6 to TRBJ2-7; D is perhaps TRBD2 (5 bases). The CDR3 contains 15 residues. V lost 4 bases and J lost 4, with 18 bases in between. Looked up from germline, CDR1 is SGHDT and CDR2 is YYEEEE. The CDR3 is CASSPGITVGYEQYF. The CDR3 DNA is TGTGCCAGCAGCCCCGGGATTACGGTGGGGTACGAGCAGTACTTC. The entire variable domain, with the rest obtained from reference TRBV5-6 and TRBJ2-7, is as follows: DAGVTQSPTHLIKTRGQQVTLRCSPKSGHDTVSWYQQALGQGPQFIFQYYEEEERQRGNFPDRFSGHQFPNYSSELNVNALLLGDSALYLCASSPGITVGYEQYFGPGTRLTVT.

This clonotype was seen more than once but under ten times. Written as DNA, the CDR3 is TGTGCCAGCAGCCAAGATCTGGGAGATAGCAATCAGCCCCAGCATTTT. Protein sequence: CASSQDLGDSNQPQHF. V is TRBV3-1 and J is TRBJ1-5; no clear D gene. V lost 0 bases and J lost 0, with 9 bases in between. Germline V gene lookup returns CDR1 LGHDT and CDR2 YNNKEL (reference sequence). This CDR3 region has 16 residues. Based on the CDR3 plus reference TRBV3-1 and TRBJ1-5, the full variable domain is DTAVSQTPKYLVTQMGNDKSIKCEQNLGHDTMYWYKQDSKKFLKIMFSYNNKELIINETVPNRFSPKSPDKAHLNLHINSLELGDSAVYFCASSQDLGDSNQPQHFGDGTRLSIL.

The table lists this clonotype with a few counts. The CDR3 region is CASSQSVAGAARNEQFF. The CDR3 DNA follows: TGCGCCAGCAGCCAATCTGTCGCTGGGGCAGCGAGGAATGAGCAGTTCTTC. The chain couples TRBV4-1 to TRBJ2-1; a weak D match, TRBD1 (5 bases). Trimming shortened V by 2 bases and J by 7 bases, and 21 bases separated the two germline ends. CDR1 and CDR2 from the germline V gene are MGHRA and YSYEKL. The CDR3 has 17 residues.

This chain connects TRBV7-2 to TRBJ1-1; D call uncertain. V dropped 1 base and J dropped 0 bases, with 12 bases sitting between them. Per germline, CDR1 SGHTA and CDR2 FQGNSA. This CDR3 spans 16 amino acids. The DNA for the CDR3 is TGTGCCAGCAGCTTAGAACTTAAAAACGTGAACACTGAAGCTTTCTTT. This gives the protein CASSLELKNVNTEAFF.